What follows are 22 T cell receptor beta chains derived from one specimen sequenced in a study of identifying expanded T cells in peripheral blood. TCRdb's table, derived via immunoSEQ multiplex PCR, lists solely in-frame clones and lacks some. In the table there are 50,000 to 70,000 clones, roughly 86% of which are singletons. Sample: blood. Receptor source: a person aged 18-70 years in good health.

In its sample, this clone was seen a few times. The V call is TRBV5-6, the J call TRBJ2-6; 7 bases fit TRBD2. The CDR3 runs to 17 residues. V was clipped by 2 bases and J by 0 bases; unmatched bases: 5. Germline CDR1 SGHDT, CDR2 YYEEEE. CDR3 residues: CASSFETSSSGANVLTF. CDR3 DNA sequence: TGTGCCAGCAGCTTTGAGACTAGCAGCTCTGGGGCCAACGTCCTGACTTTC.

This rearrangement joins TRBV30 to TRBJ2-1, with D unclear. There are 11 residues in the CDR3. The V gene's germline CDR1 is GTSNPN and CDR2 SVGIG (reference sequence). Trimming cost V 4 bases and J 4 bases, with 5 bases left between them. CDR3 sequence (DNA): TGTGCCTGGACCCGATACAATGAGCAGTTCTTC. The encoded protein is CAWTRYNEQFF.

V gene TRBV7-8 combines with J gene TRBJ2-3, with D possibly matching TRBD1 (6 bases). CDR1 SGHVS and CDR2 FQNEAQ come from the germline V gene. V lost 1 base and J 8 bases, leaving 19 bases between the germline ends. The CDR3 is 16 residues long. CDR3 loop: CASSLVWDTAEGTQYF. The CDR3 region has the DNA TGTGCCAGCAGCTTAGTGTGGGACACAGCCGAAGGTACGCAGTATTTT.

The rearrangement links TRBV7-2 to TRBJ1-5; tentative D call: TRBD1 (6 bases). The CDR3 is made up of 15 amino acids. V was clipped by 1 base and J by 2 bases, with 9 bases between them. The germline gives CDR1 SGHTA, CDR2 FQGNSA. The DNA for the CDR3 is TGTGCCAGCAGCTTAGGGGCAGGGGGCAATCAGCCCCAGCATTTT. Its translation is CASSLGAGGNQPQHF.

The CDR3: CASHRTSEAYEQYF. Written as DNA, the CDR3 is TGTGCCAGCCACCGGACTAGCGAGGCCTACGAGCAGTACTTC. This chain links TRBV2 with TRBJ2-7, with 9 bases aligning to TRBD2. The ends lost 8 bases at V and 2 bases at J; junction bases unmatched: 7. The CDR3 consists of 14 residues. Germline values: CDR1 SNHLY, CDR2 FYNNEI.

The J gene is TRBJ2-5, the V gene TRBV4-1; D is uncertain. CDR1 MGHRA and CDR2 YSYEKL come from the germline V gene. The CDR3 has 12 amino acids. Trimming cost V 3 bases and J 4 bases, with 6 bases left between them. The CDR3 loop is CASSHDRETQYF. In nucleotides, the CDR3 is TGCGCCAGCAGCCACGATAGAGAGACCCAGTACTTC.

This clone was counted a single time. The CDR3 reads CASSPSRGPYEQYF. CDR3 nucleotides: TGCGCCAGCAGTCCATCCCGGGGGCCCTACGAGCAGTACTTC. V is TRBV4-1 and J is TRBJ2-7, with D perhaps assigned TRBD1 or TRBD2 (6 bases each). This CDR3 spans 14 amino acids. With 6 bases removed from V and 2 bases from J, the gap between germline ends came to 14 bases. The germline CDR1 and CDR2 sequences are MGHRA and YSYEKL.

The chain uses TRBV28 and TRBJ2-7; D is possibly TRBD2 (5 bases). Germline CDR1 and CDR2: MDHEN and SYDVKM. V lost 3 bases to trimming and J lost 2 bases, with 8 bases between them. The CDR3 has 13 residues. The CDR3 protein is CASSFPGTYEQYF. The CDR3 region has the DNA TGTGCCAGCAGTTTCCCGGGGACCTACGAGCAGTACTTC.

This chain's CDR3 is CASRDNAGYGYTF. CDR3 bases: TGTGCCAGCAGGGACAATGCGGGCTATGGCTACACCTTC. The chain carries TRBV27 and TRBJ1-2, with TRBD1 as a possible D gene (5 bases). V dropped 6 bases and J dropped 4 bases, with 12 bases sitting between them. CDR1 and CDR2 from the germline V gene are MNHEY and SMNVEV (reference sequence). The CDR3 runs to 13 residues.

The chain employs TRBV7-2 and TRBJ2-1; TRBD2 might be the D (6 bases). The CDR3 length is 17 residues. Deletions cut 4 bases from V and 3 bases from J, with 19 bases between. Germline-derived CDR1 and CDR2 are SGHTA and FQGNSA. For the CDR3, the DNA is TGTGCCAGCAGCTCCTGGGTACGGGACTCTTACTACAATGAGCAGTTCTTC. It codes for CASSSWVRDSYYNEQFF.

V gene TRBV6-5 combines with J gene TRBJ1-6; D call uncertain. V was shortened by 10 bases and J by 0 bases, with 7 bases between the two germline ends. Germline CDR1 MNHEY, CDR2 SVGAGI. This CDR3 region has 13 residues. This CDR3 is CAIQSSYNSPLHF. CDR3 nucleotides: TGTGCCATTCAAAGCTCCTATAATTCACCCCTCCACTTT.

The chain recombines TRBV19 with TRBJ2-1; the D gene is possibly TRBD2 (5 bases). Germline V CDR1 and CDR2: LNHDA, SQIVND (reference sequence). The germline V and J ends were trimmed by 5 bases and 6 bases, with 17 bases remaining between them. This CDR3 region has 15 residues. CDR3 amino acids: CASSPVEVSGNEQFF. CDR3 DNA sequence: TGTGCCAGTAGTCCCGTGGAGGTTTCAGGCAATGAGCAGTTCTTC. Complete variable domain (other parts from reference TRBV19 and TRBJ2-1): DGGITQSPKYLFRKEGQNVTLSCEQNLNHDAMYWYRQDPGQGLRLIYYSQIVNDFQKGDIAEGYSVSREKKESFPLTVTSAQKNPTAFYLCASSPVEVSGNEQFFGPGTRLTVL.

The chain recombines TRBV11-2 with TRBJ2-3; 7 nucleotides match TRBD2. This CDR3 comprises 15 residues. Germline V CDR1 and CDR2: SGHAT, FQNNGV. The J segment lost 0 bases and the V segment lost 3 bases, leaving 3 bases of the junction unmatched. The CDR3 loop reads CASSFSGSSTDTQYF. The CDR3 DNA reads TGTGCCAGCAGCTTTAGCGGGTCTAGCACAGATACGCAGTATTTT.

The V and J genes are TRBV4-1 and TRBJ2-7; 12 bases line up with TRBD2. V shed 0 bases and J 2 bases; nucleotides not matched to a gene: 2. Germline values: CDR1 MGHRA, CDR2 YSYEKL. The CDR3 has 16 residues. The CDR3 DNA follows: TGCGCCAGCAGCCAAGACCCTAGCGGGAGGGCCTACGAGCAGTACTTC. Its protein product is CASSQDPSGRAYEQYF.

This clone was observed a single time. The gene calls are TRBV10-3 and TRBJ2-2; TRBD1 matches at 9 bases. J gave up 1 base and V 10 bases, and 7 bases lay outside the gene matches. Germline CDR1 is ENHRY and CDR2 is SYGVKD. The CDR3 totals 15 residues. In nucleotides, the CDR3 is TGTGCCACCTCCTCGGGACAGGGGAACACCGGGGAGCTGTTTTTT. It codes for CATSSGQGNTGELFF.

This chain joins TRBV29-1 and TRBJ1-1; no clear D. The CDR3 runs 14 residues. Germline V gene sequence: CDR1 SQVTM, CDR2 ANQGSEA. The ends were cut back, 7 bases at V and 2 bases at J, with 17 bases in the middle. CDR3 DNA sequence: TGCAGCGGACACCCTCAACCTCTAAACACTGAAGCTTTCTTT. This translates into CSGHPQPLNTEAFF.

The V gene is TRBV9, the J gene TRBJ2-1; TRBD2 matches at 10 bases. This CDR3 contains 15 residues. CDR1 is SGDLS and CDR2 is YYNGEE in the germline V gene. V lost 4 bases to trimming and J lost 5 bases; unmatched junction nucleotides: 6. This chain's CDR3 is CASSYSGRVHNEQFF. The CDR3 region has the DNA TGTGCCAGCAGCTACAGCGGGAGGGTCCACAATGAGCAGTTCTTC.

The rearrangement uses TRBV2 and TRBJ2-1; no definite D call. The CDR3 runs 14 residues. CDR1 is SNHLY, CDR2 FYNNEI, per germline. V lost 2 bases, J lost 5 bases, and 10 bases lay in between. The CDR3 is CASSESSSHNEQFF. CDR3 bases: TGTGCCAGCAGTGAATCGAGCAGTCACAATGAGCAGTTCTTC.

The gene calls are TRBV5-4 and TRBJ2-7; D possibly corresponds to TRBD2 (7 bases). Germline values: CDR1 SGHNT, CDR2 YYREEE (reference sequence). This CDR3 contains 16 residues. Trimming shortened V by 2 bases and J by 1 base, and 16 bases separated the two germline ends. This CDR3 reads CASSLGGGAHSYEQYF. In DNA, the CDR3 is TGTGCCAGCAGCTTAGGTGGGGGGGCGCATTCCTACGAGCAGTACTTC.

The chain carries TRBV2 and TRBJ2-5, with 8 bases identical to TRBD1. Trimming took 7 bases from V and 1 from J; bases not matched to a gene: 8. The CDR3 is made up of 15 amino acids. CDR1 SNHLY and CDR2 FYNNEI come from the germline V gene. CDR3 sequence (DNA): TGTGCCAGCATTCGATGGACAGGGTCCCAAGAGACCCAGTACTTC. Protein product: CASIRWTGSQETQYF.

The rearrangement uses TRBV2 and TRBJ2-4; D may be TRBD1 (5 bases). Germline V gene data show CDR1 as SNHLY and CDR2 as FYNNEI. V dropped 1 base and J dropped 0 bases, with 13 bases sitting between them. The CDR3 runs to 17 residues. CDR3 amino acids: CASSEGKGLGAKNIQYF. As DNA, the CDR3 is TGTGCCAGCAGTGAAGGAAAGGGGTTGGGAGCCAAAAACATTCAGTACTTC.

The chain links TRBV11-2 to TRBJ2-2, with 8 bases that match TRBD1. V shed 5 bases, J shed 5 bases, and the junction held 13 bases outside the gene matches. The length of the CDR3 is 17 residues. Germline assignment: CDR1 SGHAT and CDR2 FQNNGV. The CDR3 loop is CASSPRTGRYGTGELFF. The CDR3 bases are TGTGCCAGCAGCCCCCGGACAGGGCGATACGGGACCGGGGAGCTGTTTTTT.